A selection of T cell receptor beta chains follows, all from one sample in a study of blood T cell repertoires in COVID-19. Measured with immunoSEQ multiplex PCR; TCRdb has only the in-frame clones, and not every one. The sample records about 200,000 clones, around 80% being singletons. Sequenced input: peripheral blood. These receptors all stem from a woman in her 70s with acute or convalescent COVID-19. The CDR3 runs from the conserved cysteine through the conserved F or W. D genes are given only for firm matches. Expanded clones get a size class; other rows say once, few or many, or leave the size out.

j_gene: TRBJ1-2; v_gene: TRBV5-4; abundance: -; d_gene: TRBD1; CDR3nt: TGTGCCAGCAGCTCCCCCGGACAGGATCTATATGGCTACACCTTC; CDR3aa: CASSSPGQDLYGYTF
j_gene: TRBJ1-6; v_gene: TRBV5-1; abundance: -; d_gene: TRBD1; CDR3nt: TGCGCCAGCAGCCCCTCGACAGGGGTTAATTCACCCCTCCACTTT; CDR3aa: CASSPSTGVNSPLHF
j_gene: TRBJ2-3; v_gene: TRBV19; abundance: few; d_gene: -; CDR3nt: TGTGCCAGTAGTACCGACAGCAGCACAGATACGCAGTATTTT; CDR3aa: CASSTDSSTDTQYF
j_gene: TRBJ2-1; v_gene: TRBV11-2; abundance: -; d_gene: -; CDR3nt: TGTGCCAGCAGCTTAGCGCTTCCTAGCTCCTACAATGAGCAGTTCTTC; CDR3aa: CASSLALPSSYNEQFF
j_gene: TRBJ2-7; v_gene: TRBV4-1; abundance: -; d_gene: -; CDR3nt: TGCGCCAGCAGCCAAGATCAGAGGGCAGGCAGCGAGCAGTACTTC; CDR3aa: CASSQDQRAGSEQYF
j_gene: TRBJ2-2; v_gene: TRBV9; abundance: -; d_gene: TRBD2; CDR3nt: TGTGCCAGCAGCACCGGGACTAAGAACACCGGGGAGCTGTTTTTT; CDR3aa: CASSTGTKNTGELFF
j_gene: TRBJ2-5; v_gene: TRBV4-1; abundance: few; d_gene: -; CDR3nt: TGCGCCAGCAGCCCCAGACAGACGCAAGAGACCCAGTACTTC; CDR3aa: CASSPRQTQETQYF
j_gene: TRBJ1-1; v_gene: TRBV5-4; abundance: -; d_gene: -; CDR3nt: TGTGCCAGCAGCTTGGTGCGGGGAATGAACACTGAAGCTTTCTTT; CDR3aa: CASSLVRGMNTEAFF
j_gene: TRBJ2-3; v_gene: TRBV27; abundance: -; d_gene: -; CDR3nt: TGTGCCAGCAGTTTCAGGGGGGTCGGGGATACGCAGTATTTT; CDR3aa: CASSFRGVGDTQYF
j_gene: TRBJ1-2; v_gene: TRBV6-5; abundance: -; d_gene: TRBD1; CDR3nt: TGTGCCAGCAGTTACCGGCAGGGGGCCTACACCTTC; CDR3aa: CASSYRQGAYTF
j_gene: TRBJ2-3; v_gene: TRBV5-1; abundance: -; d_gene: -; CDR3nt: TGCGCCAGCAGCTTTAGTATACCCCCAGATACGCAGTATTTT; CDR3aa: CASSFSIPPDTQYF
j_gene: TRBJ2-3; v_gene: TRBV6-5; abundance: -; d_gene: TRBD2; CDR3nt: TGTGCCAGCAAATTACTAGCGTCAAGCACAGATACGCAGTATTTT; CDR3aa: CASKLLASSTDTQYF
j_gene: TRBJ2-2; v_gene: TRBV19; abundance: -; d_gene: TRBD1; CDR3nt: TGTGCCAGTAGTAAACAGGGGGCGACCGGGGAGCTGTTTTTT; CDR3aa: CASSKQGATGELFF
j_gene: TRBJ1-5; v_gene: TRBV15; abundance: once; d_gene: TRBD1; CDR3nt: TGTGCCACCAGGGACAGGGGCAATCAGCCCCAGCATTTT; CDR3aa: CATRDRGNQPQHF
j_gene: TRBJ2-7; v_gene: TRBV19; abundance: -; d_gene: -; CDR3nt: TGTGCCAGTAGTATAGTCGCGGGTAACTACGAGCAGTACTTC; CDR3aa: CASSIVAGNYEQYF
j_gene: TRBJ1-1; v_gene: TRBV7-9; abundance: -; d_gene: -; CDR3nt: TGTGCCAGCAGCCCCAGGGAGGTTGCTTTCTTT; CDR3aa: CASSPREVAFF
j_gene: TRBJ1-4; v_gene: TRBV7-8; abundance: -; d_gene: -; CDR3nt: TGTGCCAGCAGTCCTAGGGGGAGTGGTGAAAAACTGTTTTTT; CDR3aa: CASSPRGSGEKLFF
j_gene: TRBJ2-1; v_gene: TRBV19; abundance: -; d_gene: TRBD2; CDR3nt: TGTGCCAGTAGTCTAGTCACTAGCGGGGCGAGGAATGAGCAGTTCTTC; CDR3aa: CASSLVTSGARNEQFF
j_gene: TRBJ2-3; v_gene: TRBV3-1/TRBV3-2; abundance: -; d_gene: TRBD1; CDR3nt: TGTGCCAGCAGCCAAGGGACAGGGCCAAGCACAGATACGCAGTATTTT; CDR3aa: CASSQGTGPSTDTQYF
j_gene: TRBJ1-2; v_gene: TRBV7-6; abundance: -; d_gene: TRBD1; CDR3nt: TGTGCCAGCAGCCTTCAGGGGGGTTATGGCTACACCTTC; CDR3aa: CASSLQGGYGYTF
j_gene: TRBJ2-5; v_gene: TRBV24-1; abundance: -; d_gene: TRBD1; CDR3nt: TGTGCCACCAGTGATCGACAGGGGGCCTATGGGGAGACCCAGTACTTC; CDR3aa: CATSDRQGAYGETQYF
j_gene: TRBJ1-5; v_gene: TRBV24-1; abundance: -; d_gene: TRBD1; CDR3nt: TGTGCCACCAGCCGACAGGGATTGGATCAGCCCCAGCATTTT; CDR3aa: CATSRQGLDQPQHF
j_gene: TRBJ1-2; v_gene: TRBV18; abundance: once; d_gene: -; CDR3nt: TGTGCCAGCTCACCACAGGCGGCAGATGGCTACACCTTC; CDR3aa: CASSPQAADGYTF
j_gene: TRBJ2-7; v_gene: TRBV3-1/TRBV3-2; abundance: -; d_gene: -; CDR3nt: TGTGCCAGCAGCCAAGCAGGGGATTCCTACGAGCAGTACTTC; CDR3aa: CASSQAGDSYEQYF
j_gene: TRBJ1-1; v_gene: TRBV19; abundance: -; d_gene: TRBD1; CDR3nt: TGTGCCAGTACAGGGGGATACACTGAAGCTTTCTTT; CDR3aa: CASTGGYTEAFF
j_gene: TRBJ2-7; v_gene: TRBV9; abundance: -; d_gene: TRBD1; CDR3nt: TGTGCCAGCAGCCCTACCGGGACAGGGCTCATCGAGCAGTACTTC; CDR3aa: CASSPTGTGLIEQYF
j_gene: TRBJ2-2; v_gene: TRBV27; abundance: -; d_gene: TRBD2; CDR3nt: TGTGCCAGCCTCGGACTAGCGGGAGGTCGGAACACCGGGGAGCTGTTTTTT; CDR3aa: CASLGLAGGRNTGELFF
j_gene: TRBJ2-3; v_gene: TRBV27; abundance: -; d_gene: TRBD2; CDR3nt: TGTGCCAGCAGTTTATGGGGACTAGCCGGAGATACGCAGTATTTT; CDR3aa: CASSLWGLAGDTQYF
j_gene: TRBJ2-5; v_gene: TRBV3-1/TRBV3-2; abundance: -; d_gene: TRBD2; CDR3nt: TGTGCCAGCAGCCAACTACTAGCGGGAGGGCCAAAGACCCAGTACTTC; CDR3aa: CASSQLLAGGPKTQYF
j_gene: TRBJ1-1; v_gene: TRBV30; abundance: -; d_gene: -; CDR3nt: TGTGCCTGGAGTGTACAATTGAACACTGAAGCTTTCTTT; CDR3aa: CAWSVQLNTEAFF
j_gene: TRBJ2-3; v_gene: TRBV5-4; abundance: -; d_gene: -; CDR3nt: TGTGCCAGCAGCCCTACAGGGACGGACACAGATACGCAGTATTTT; CDR3aa: CASSPTGTDTDTQYF
j_gene: TRBJ1-6; v_gene: TRBV7-2; abundance: -; d_gene: TRBD1; CDR3nt: TGTGCCAGCAGCTTCGCGGACAGGGGAATTAATTCACCCCTCCACTTT; CDR3aa: CASSFADRGINSPLHF
j_gene: TRBJ1-2; v_gene: TRBV6-5; abundance: -; d_gene: -; CDR3nt: TGTGCCAGCAGTCCCTCCGGGGGGGGCCTTTACACCTTC; CDR3aa: CASSPSGGGLYTF
j_gene: TRBJ1-1; v_gene: TRBV18; abundance: -; d_gene: -; CDR3nt: TGTGCCAGCCGACCGACAGGCATGAACACTGAAGCTTTCTTT; CDR3aa: CASRPTGMNTEAFF
j_gene: TRBJ1-1; v_gene: TRBV18; abundance: -; d_gene: -; CDR3nt: TGTGCCAGCTCCCTTTCTGGCGGCGATGAATTGAACACTGAAGCTTTCTTT; CDR3aa: CASSLSGGDELNTEAFF
j_gene: TRBJ1-3; v_gene: TRBV10-1; abundance: many; d_gene: -; CDR3nt: TGCGCCAGCAGTGAGGGCAGCTCTGGAAACACCATATATTTT; CDR3aa: CASSEGSSGNTIYF
j_gene: TRBJ1-6; v_gene: TRBV2; abundance: -; d_gene: TRBD1; CDR3nt: TGTGCCAGCAGTGGACAGGGGGCGAGGAATTCACCCCTCCACTTT; CDR3aa: CASSGQGARNSPLHF
j_gene: TRBJ2-1; v_gene: TRBV11-3; abundance: -; d_gene: TRBD2; CDR3nt: TGTGCCAGCAGCTTGGGACGGGAGGAAAATGAGCAGTTCTTC; CDR3aa: CASSLGREENEQFF
j_gene: TRBJ2-7; v_gene: TRBV20-1; abundance: -; d_gene: TRBD1; CDR3nt: TGCAGTGCTAGTCCAGACAGGGGGAACTACGAGCAGTACTTC; CDR3aa: CSASPDRGNYEQYF
j_gene: TRBJ2-7; v_gene: TRBV9; abundance: -; d_gene: -; CDR3nt: TGTGCCAGCAGCGTAGGACCGGGAAACTCCTACGAGCAGTACTTC; CDR3aa: CASSVGPGNSYEQYF
j_gene: TRBJ1-4; v_gene: TRBV5-5; abundance: -; d_gene: TRBD1; CDR3nt: TGTGCCAGCGTTCTACGACAGGGCCCTAATGAAAAACTGTTTTTT; CDR3aa: CASVLRQGPNEKLFF
j_gene: TRBJ1-3; v_gene: TRBV28; abundance: few; d_gene: -; CDR3nt: TGTGCCAGCAGTTTATTGCCAGGCTCTGGAAACACCATATATTTT; CDR3aa: CASSLLPGSGNTIYF
j_gene: TRBJ1-1; v_gene: TRBV18; abundance: -; d_gene: TRBD1; CDR3nt: TGTGCCAGCTCAAGTGGCCAGGGGGGCACTGAAGCTTTCTTT; CDR3aa: CASSSGQGGTEAFF
j_gene: TRBJ2-2; v_gene: TRBV28; abundance: -; d_gene: TRBD2; CDR3nt: TGTGCCAGCAGGCCCATCTCCGGGACTAGGGACGCCACCGGGGAGCTGTTTTTT; CDR3aa: CASRPISGTRDATGELFF
j_gene: TRBJ2-1; v_gene: TRBV4-1; abundance: -; d_gene: TRBD2; CDR3nt: TGCGCCAGCCAGCCAGCGGGAGGGGGCAATGAGCAGTTCTTC; CDR3aa: CASQPAGGGNEQFF
j_gene: TRBJ2-7; v_gene: TRBV7-2; abundance: -; d_gene: -; CDR3nt: TGTGCCAGCAGCTTAGCGGTGGGGCGCGAGCAGTACTTC; CDR3aa: CASSLAVGREQYF
j_gene: TRBJ1-1; v_gene: TRBV27; abundance: few; d_gene: TRBD1; CDR3nt: TGTGCCAGCAGTTTATGGGACAGGGGTATTGAAGCTTTCTTT; CDR3aa: CASSLWDRGIEAFF
j_gene: TRBJ2-3; v_gene: TRBV9; abundance: -; d_gene: TRBD1; CDR3nt: TGTGCCAGCAGCGTAGGTCAGGGACAGGGTAGCACAGATACGCAGTATTTT; CDR3aa: CASSVGQGQGSTDTQYF
j_gene: TRBJ1-6; v_gene: TRBV7-3; abundance: once; d_gene: -; CDR3nt: TGTGCCAGCAGCGGAGAACCCGATTCACCCCTCCACTTT; CDR3aa: CASSGEPDSPLHF
j_gene: TRBJ1-1; v_gene: TRBV19; abundance: -; d_gene: TRBD1; CDR3nt: TGTGCCAGTAGCCTCGGGACAGGGGGACGAATGAACACTGAAGCTTTCTTT; CDR3aa: CASSLGTGGRMNTEAFF
j_gene: TRBJ2-2; v_gene: TRBV19; abundance: -; d_gene: TRBD1; CDR3nt: TGTGCCAGTACTCCGAAGACAGGGGGCGGCACCGGGGAGCTGTTTTTT; CDR3aa: CASTPKTGGGTGELFF
j_gene: TRBJ2-5; v_gene: TRBV28; abundance: -; d_gene: -; CDR3nt: TGTGCCAGCAGTAGTCTGGCTCAAGAGACCCAGTACTTC; CDR3aa: CASSSLAQETQYF
j_gene: TRBJ2-5; v_gene: TRBV5-4; abundance: -; d_gene: TRBD2; CDR3nt: TGTGCCAGCAGCCCGGGACTAGCGGGACCTGAAGAGACCCAGTACTTC; CDR3aa: CASSPGLAGPEETQYF
j_gene: TRBJ2-1; v_gene: TRBV3-1/TRBV3-2; abundance: -; d_gene: TRBD2; CDR3nt: TGTGCCAGCAGCCCTAGCGGGAGATTTAATGAGCAGTTCTTC; CDR3aa: CASSPSGRFNEQFF
j_gene: TRBJ1-6; v_gene: TRBV7-2; abundance: few; d_gene: -; CDR3nt: TGTGCCAGCAGCTTACAGGGTACAATCGGTTCACCCCTCCACTTT; CDR3aa: CASSLQGTIGSPLHF
j_gene: TRBJ1-5; v_gene: TRBV19; abundance: -; d_gene: -; CDR3nt: TGTGCCAGTAGTATTGCAGATCAGCCCCAGCATTTT; CDR3aa: CASSIADQPQHF
j_gene: TRBJ1-5; v_gene: TRBV18; abundance: -; d_gene: -; CDR3nt: TGTGCCAGCTCAGAAGACAGCCGAAATCAGCCCCAGCATTTT; CDR3aa: CASSEDSRNQPQHF
j_gene: TRBJ2-1; v_gene: TRBV28; abundance: -; d_gene: -; CDR3nt: TGTGCCAGCACCCGAGATAATCAGGGGAATGAGCAGTTCTTC; CDR3aa: CASTRDNQGNEQFF
j_gene: TRBJ2-4; v_gene: TRBV4-2; abundance: -; d_gene: TRBD1; CDR3nt: TGTGCCAGCAGCCGAGAAACAGGGGGGAACATTCAGTACTTC; CDR3aa: CASSRETGGNIQYF